These T cell receptor beta chains were read from a single sample in a study of tumor-infiltrating lymphocytes in oesophageal squamous cell carcinoma. From the PCR reads, TCRdb called clonotypes with MiXCR, one entry per CDR3 protein. The sample includes tens of thousands of distinct CDR3 sequences, 38% of them seen just once. The sequenced sample consisted of esophageal tumor tissue. Every receptor here comes from a male donor with esophageal squamous cell carcinoma. Both conserved end residues are part of each CDR3. The D gene is left open where the match is weak. Size tells how often a clone was seen (once, few, many) or the class of an expanded clone, and some rows leave it out.

J gene	clone size	CDR3 length	V gene	D gene	CDR3 protein	CDR3 DNA
TRBJ1-5	NA	14	TRBV28	NA	CASSRGYSNQPQHF	TGTGCCAGCAGCAGGGGTTATAGCAATCAGCCCCAGCATTTT
TRBJ1-1	few	13	TRBV7-6	NA	CASKRTGNTEAFF	TGTGCCAGCAAAAGGACGGGGAACACTGAAGCTTTCTTT
TRBJ2-1	NA	15	TRBV19	TRBD1	CASSNLGQGGGEQFF	TGTGCCAGTAGTAACTTGGGACAGGGTGGTGGTGAGCAGTTCTTC
TRBJ2-5	NA	15	TRBV7-9	TRBD1	CASSRSRTGGQTQYF	TGTGCCAGCAGCCGCTCCAGGACAGGGGGACAGACCCAGTACTTC
TRBJ1-6	NA	16	TRBV6-1	NA	CASRGQGRSYNSPLHF	TGTGCCAGCAGAGGTCAGGGAAGGTCCTATAATTCACCCCTCCACTTT
TRBJ2-5	NA	15	TRBV7-2	NA	CASRKDPSRQETQYF	TGTGCCAGCAGAAAGGACCCCTCACGACAAGAGACCCAGTACTTC
TRBJ2-7	many	14	TRBV10-2	TRBD2	CASRVTSGGREQYF	TGCGCCAGCAGGGTGACTAGCGGGGGACGCGAGCAGTACTTC
TRBJ2-7	many	15	TRBV7-2	TRBD1	CASSLAGTGIYEQYF	TGTGCCAGCAGCTTAGCCGGGACAGGGATCTACGAGCAGTACTTC
TRBJ2-7	NA	15	TRBV5-1	TRBD2	CASSEGLAGPYEQYF	TGCGCCAGCAGCGAAGGACTAGCGGGGCCTTACGAGCAGTACTTC
TRBJ2-6	once	16	TRBV7-6	NA	CASSLGGGAGRAVLRF	NA
TRBJ1-2	NA	13	TRBV3-1	NA	CASSQVHNYGYTF	TGTGCCAGCAGCCAAGTCCACAACTATGGCTACACCTTC
TRBJ2-3	NA	17	TRBV6-8	TRBD2	CASTGLAGGPSTDTQYF	TGTGCCAGCACTGGACTAGCGGGGGGGCCGAGCACAGATACGCAGTATTTT
TRBJ2-5	NA	11	TRBV7-2	NA	CASSQRQAQYF	TGTGCCAGCAGCCAAAGGCAGGCCCAGTACTTC
TRBJ2-5	NA	15	TRBV24-1	TRBD2	CATSDGGRGEETQYF	TGTGCCACCAGTGACGGCGGGAGGGGAGAAGAGACCCAGTACTTC
TRBJ2-2	few	17	TRBV24-1	TRBD1	CATSDPTGTGLPGELFF	TGTGCCACCAGTGATCCCACCGGGACAGGGCTCCCCGGGGAGCTGTTTTTT
TRBJ1-6	few	16	TRBV7-2	TRBD1	CASSFKTGGRSSPLHF	TGTGCCAGCAGCTTCAAGACAGGGGGACGCAGTTCACCCCTCCACTTT
TRBJ2-1	many	15	TRBV6-1	TRBD1	CASSLSQGSVNEQFF	TGTGCCAGCAGCCTCTCACAGGGGTCGGTCAATGAGCAGTTCTTC
TRBJ2-1	few	15	TRBV7-3	TRBD2	CASSPLAGSYNEQFF	TGTGCCAGCAGCCCCTTAGCGGGGTCCTACAATGAGCAGTTCTTC